One sample yielded the 30 T cell receptor beta chains listed below, sequenced in a study of blood T cell repertoires in COVID-19. The protocol was immunoSEQ multiplex PCR, while the TCRdb copy is restricted to in-frame clones and leaves out a portion. The data contain approximately 28,000 clones, about 90% of them seen just once; the ten biggest clones take up approximately 3%. Sequencing used peripheral blood. The origin of the receptors is a human donor in a cohort sampled during active COVID-19.

This CDR3 reads CASSLTGYSNQPQHF. DNA of the CDR3: TGTGCCAGCAGCTTAACAGGGTATAGCAATCAGCCCCAGCATTTT. The rearrangement uses TRBV11-2 and TRBJ1-5; TRBD1 might be the D (6 bases). Trimming removed 2 bases from V and 0 bases from J, with 8 bases in between. This CDR3 is 15 amino acids long. The germline V gene encodes CDR1 SGHAT and CDR2 FQNNGV.

The V gene is TRBV19, the J gene TRBJ2-1; D is perhaps TRBD2 (6 bases). Germline CDR1 reads LNHDA; CDR2 reads SQIVND (reference sequence). Trimming took off 9 bases at V and 7 bases at J, with 16 bases between the two ends. The CDR3 consists of 13 residues. The chain's CDR3 is CASSLAGRNEQFF. The CDR3, as DNA: TGTGCCAGCTCACTCGCGGGGCGGAATGAGCAGTTCTTC.

This clone came up a few times. The rearrangement links TRBV6-5 to TRBJ2-4; D gene unclear. The CDR3 runs 11 residues. The ends were cut back, 8 bases at V and 13 bases at J, with 15 bases in the middle. The germline CDR1 and CDR2 sequences are MNHEY and SVGAGI. CDR3 sequence: CASSPPGWQYF. The CDR3 coding sequence is TGTGCCAGCTCCCCCCCGGGTTGGCAGTACTTC.

This clone has more than one count but fewer than ten. The V and J genes are TRBV11-2 and TRBJ1-5; 7 bases align to TRBD1. The J segment lost 2 bases and the V segment lost 4 bases, leaving 5 bases of the junction unmatched. The CDR3 covers 15 residues. The germline V gene encodes CDR1 SGHAT and CDR2 FQNNGV. CDR3 amino acids: CASSYRGLRNQPQHF. CDR3 nucleotides: TGTGCCAGCAGCTACAGGGGCCTGCGCAATCAGCCCCAGCATTTT.

As regards this clone: Mismatch with germline at one junction end may stem from a read error. The chain joins TRBV5-1 to TRBJ1-2, with 8 bases lining up with TRBD1. This CDR3 has 19 residues. Germline V gene lookup returns CDR1 SGHRS and CDR2 YFSETQ. Here the CDR3 DNA reads TGCGCCAGCATCCCCCCCAGGGCCCAGGGGGCTTTTCCGAACTGTGGCTACACCTTC. This codes for CASIPPRAQGAFPNCGYTF.

The rearrangement uses TRBV10-1 and TRBJ2-3; 9 nucleotides line up with TRBD1. The ends lost 7 bases at V and 2 bases at J; junction bases unmatched: 4. This CDR3 has 14 amino acids. Germline V gene data show CDR1 as WNHNN and CDR2 as SYGVQD (reference sequence). The CDR3 loop is CASNRDRVTDTQYF. The CDR3 nucleotides are TGCGCCAGCAACCGGGACAGGGTCACAGATACGCAGTATTTT.

This chain uses TRBV13 with TRBJ1-1; D call uncertain. This CDR3 comprises 13 residues. Deletions cut 4 bases from V and 1 base from J, with 7 bases between. Per germline, CDR1 PRHDT and CDR2 FYEKMQ (reference sequence). CDR3 sequence: CASSSNRNTEAFF. In DNA form, the CDR3 reads TGTGCCAGCAGCTCCAACAGGAACACTGAAGCTTTCTTT. Filled out from reference TRBV13 and TRBJ1-1, the complete variable domain reads AAGVIQSPRHLIKEKRETATLKCYPIPRHDTVYWYQQGPGQDPQFLISFYEKMQSDKGSIPDRFSAQQFSDYHSELNMSSLELGDSALYFCASSSNRNTEAFFGQGTRLTVV.

The chain couples TRBV6-6 to TRBJ1-1; 8 bases are a match to TRBD1. Germline V lookup: CDR1 MNHNY, CDR2 SVGAGI (reference sequence). Germline trimming cut 8 bases from V and 0 bases from J; bases unmatched to any gene: 8. CDR3 length: 15 residues. CDR3 sequence: CASEPRTGMNTEAFF. DNA for the CDR3: TGTGCCAGCGAACCCCGGACAGGGATGAACACTGAAGCTTTCTTT.

This clone was counted a few times. The J gene is TRBJ2-2, the V gene TRBV6-4, with 12 bases lining up with TRBD2. The CDR3 contains 17 residues. Germline lookup yields CDR1 MRHNA and CDR2 SNTAGT. The V gene end was trimmed by 6 bases and the J gene end by 6 bases; junction bases not matched to a gene: 11. The CDR3 DNA follows: TGTGCCAGCAGCCCGACGCCGCTAGCGGGAGGGGCCGGGGAGCTGTTTTTT. It translates to CASSPTPLAGGAGELFF.

CDR3 region: CASKRQATGELFF. CDR3 in DNA: TGCGCCAGCAAAAGACAGGCCACCGGGGAGCTGTTTTTT. The V and J genes are TRBV5-1 and TRBJ2-2; D perhaps matches TRBD1 (6 bases). CDR1 is SGHRS and CDR2 is YFSETQ in the germline V gene. V was clipped by 6 bases and J by 4 bases, with 10 bases between them. CDR3 length: 13 amino acids.

The genes are TRBV11-2 and TRBJ1-1; D may be TRBD1 (5 bases). This CDR3 has 14 residues. V was cut by 1 base and J by 4 bases, with 10 bases left in between. CDR1 is SGHAT, CDR2 FQNNGV, per germline. Written as DNA, the CDR3 is TGTGCCAGCAGCTTAGGCGTCGGGGGCACTGAAGCTTTCTTT. It translates to CASSLGVGGTEAFF.

This chain joins TRBV29-1 and TRBJ1-2; TRBD1 might be the D (6 bases). The V and J ends lost 6 bases and 7 bases respectively, with 12 bases between them. CDR3 length: 11 amino acids. The germline V gene encodes CDR1 SQVTM and CDR2 ANQGSEA. CDR3 sequence (DNA): TGCAGCGTGGTCAGGGGACCTGGCTACACCTTC. It codes for CSVVRGPGYTF.

The genes are TRBV4-1 and TRBJ2-1; 12 positions agree with TRBD1. Germline CDR1 reads MGHRA; CDR2 reads YSYEKL. CDR3 length: 20 amino acids. V lost 3 bases to trimming and J lost 10 bases; unmatched junction nucleotides: 22. CDR3 DNA: TGCGCCAGCAGCCATATAACCGGGACAGGGGGCTTTTTTGGGCGCGGGGAGCAGTTCTTC. Amino acids: CASSHITGTGGFFGRGEQFF.

This sequence joins TRBV28 and TRBJ1-4; D uncertain. Trimming took off 9 bases at V and 2 bases at J, with 7 bases between the two ends. Looked up from germline, CDR1 is MDHEN and CDR2 is SYDVKM. This CDR3 comprises 12 residues. Here the CDR3 DNA reads TGTGCCAGTTTGAGTACTAATGAAAAACTGTTTTTT. It encodes CASLSTNEKLFF. The complete variable domain, with remaining parts taken from reference TRBV28 and TRBJ1-4, reads DVKVTQSSRYLVKRTGEKVFLECVQDMDHENMFWYRQDPGLGLRLIYFSYDVKMKEKGDIPEGYSVSREKKERFSLILESASTNQTSMYLCASLSTNEKLFFGSGTQLSVL.

V is TRBV5-8 and J is TRBJ2-6, with TRBD1 identical over 11 bases. Per the germline V gene, CDR1 is SGHTS and CDR2 is YDEGEE. The CDR3 totals 16 residues. J lost 2 bases, V lost 3 bases, and 1 base had no gene match. The CDR3 here is CASSSGQGAGANVLTF. The DNA of the CDR3 is TGTGCCAGCAGCTCGGGACAGGGGGCTGGGGCCAACGTCCTGACTTTC.

The genes are TRBV6-5 and TRBJ2-7, with D maybe TRBD1 (6 bases). The CDR3 is made up of 14 amino acids. Germline lookup yields CDR1 MNHEY and CDR2 SVGAGI. Between the trimmed V and J ends, which lost 6 bases and 0 bases, there was a span of 12 bases. Here the CDR3 DNA reads TGTGCCAGCAGGGGCCGGACAGACTCCTACGAGCAGTACTTC. It yields the protein CASRGRTDSYEQYF.

This rearrangement joins TRBV2 to TRBJ2-1, with TRBD1 matching over 8 bases. V was pared by 8 bases and J by 6 bases, with 9 bases of the junction left unmatched. The germline V gene encodes CDR1 SNHLY and CDR2 FYNNEI. The CDR3 consists of 14 residues. This chain's CDR3 is CASPPGQGTNEQFF. CDR3 bases: TGTGCCAGCCCCCCCGGACAGGGAACCAATGAGCAGTTCTTC. The complete variable domain, with remaining parts taken from reference TRBV2 and TRBJ2-1, reads EPEVTQTPSHQVTQMGQEVILRCVPISNHLYFYWYRQILGQKVEFLVSFYNNEISEKSEIFDDQFSVERPDGSNFTLKIRSTKLEDSAMYFCASPPGQGTNEQFFGPGTRLTVL.

The chain combines TRBV18 with TRBJ2-3, with D unclear. Germline V lookup: CDR1 KGHSH, CDR2 LQKENI. This CDR3 contains 12 residues. V lost 6 bases and J 6 bases, leaving 10 bases between the germline ends. The CDR3 loop is CASSPTGDTQYF. The CDR3 DNA is TGTGCCAGCTCGCCCACCGGGGATACGCAGTATTTT.

The chain carries TRBV6-2 or TRBV6-3 and TRBJ1-2, with TRBD1 matching over 7 bases. Looked up from germline, CDR1 is MNHEY and CDR2 is SVGEGT. V lost 5 bases, J lost 4 bases, and 4 bases stayed unmatched. The CDR3 has 13 residues. DNA for the CDR3: TGTGCCAGCAGTCTCGGACAGGTCTATGGCTACACCTTC. It is translated as CASSLGQVYGYTF.

This chain uses TRBV7-9 with TRBJ2-2; D uncertain. In germline, CDR1 is SEHNR, CDR2 FQNEAQ (reference sequence). V lost 3 bases and J 3 bases, leaving 11 bases between the germline ends. The CDR3 sequence is 15 residues long. The CDR3 sequence: CASSLIYHDTGELFF. The CDR3 DNA sequence: TGTGCCAGCAGCTTGATCTACCACGACACCGGGGAGCTGTTTTTT. Combining the CDR3 with reference TRBV7-9 and TRBJ2-2 gives the whole variable domain DTGVSQNPRHKITKRGQNVTFRCDPISEHNRLYWYRQTLGQGPEFLTYFQNEAQLEKSRLLSDRFSAERPKGSFSTLEIQRTEQGDSAMYLCASSLIYHDTGELFFGEGSRLTVL.

This clone was counted between two and nine times. The chain uses TRBV5-6 and TRBJ2-7; TRBD2 matches at 7 bases. J lost 2 bases, V lost 4 bases, and 6 bases had no gene match. The CDR3 spans 14 residues. Looked up from germline, CDR1 is SGHDT and CDR2 is YYEEEE. CDR3 DNA sequence: TGTGCCAGCAGCGCGGCTCGGGGGGCCTACGAGCAGTACTTC. Residues: CASSAARGAYEQYF.

The rearrangement joins TRBV5-1 to TRBJ1-4; 12 bases fit TRBD1. V shed 0 bases and J 4 bases; nucleotides not matched to a gene: 4. Per germline, CDR1 SGHRS and CDR2 YFSETQ. CDR3 length: 17 amino acids. The CDR3 DNA reads TGCGCCAGCAGCTTGGTCGGGACAGGGGGCTTTAATGAAAAACTGTTTTTT. This translates into CASSLVGTGGFNEKLFF.

This chain links TRBV18 with TRBJ2-3; 7 bases agree with TRBD1. The CDR3 loop spans 14 amino acids. Germline V gives CDR1 KGHSH, CDR2 LQKENI. J gave up 4 bases and V 0 bases, and 1 base lay outside the gene matches. Written as DNA, the CDR3 is TGTGCCAGCTCACCACCGAGGGGGCCAGATACGCAGTATTTT. Amino acid sequence: CASSPPRGPDTQYF.

The chain has TRBV10-2 and TRBJ2-5; D not certain. The V end lost 6 bases, the J end lost 1 base, and 9 bases lay between the germline ends. The CDR3 is 13 amino acids. Germline V gene data show CDR1 as WSHSY and CDR2 as SAAADI. The CDR3 coding sequence is TGCGCCAGCAGACAGAGCAGCCAAGAGACCCAGTACTTC. It specifies CASRQSSQETQYF.

J is TRBJ1-1 and V is TRBV20-1, with a weak D call TRBD1 (5 bases). In germline, CDR1 is DFQATT, CDR2 SNEGSKA (reference sequence). The length of the CDR3 is 11 residues. CDR3: CRPGGVTEAFF. In nucleotides, the CDR3 is TGCAGGCCTGGGGGGGTCACTGAAGCTTTCTTT.

The chain couples TRBV28 to TRBJ1-2; TRBD1 agrees at 8 bases. Germline V lookup: CDR1 MDHEN, CDR2 SYDVKM. The J segment lost 4 bases and the V segment lost 7 bases, leaving 5 bases of the junction unmatched. CDR3 length: 13 residues. Here the CDR3 DNA reads TGTGCCAGCAATACCGGGACAGGCTATGGCTACACCTTC. Translated: CASNTGTGYGYTF.

The chain carries TRBV5-1 and TRBJ2-3, with TRBD2 identical over 8 bases. The germline V gene has CDR1 SGHRS and CDR2 YFSETQ. J lost 2 bases, V lost 4 bases, and 9 bases had no gene match. The CDR3 is made up of 16 amino acids. The CDR3 nucleotides read TGCGCCAGCAGCACACAGCGGGGGCTGACCACAGATACGCAGTATTTT. Its protein is CASSTQRGLTTDTQYF.

The chain uses TRBV12-3 or TRBV12-4 and TRBJ1-6, with D possibly matching TRBD1 (5 bases). The V and J ends lost 5 bases and 12 bases respectively, with 11 bases between them. The CDR3 is made up of 12 amino acids. CDR3 nucleotides: TGTGCCAGCAGTGCCTACAGGATACCCCTCCACTTT. Translating gives CASSAYRIPLHF.

This sequence joins TRBV18 and TRBJ1-2; 12 nucleotides agree with TRBD1. This CDR3 region has 18 residues. Trimming at V came to 4 bases and at J to 3 bases, leaving 12 bases not matched to a gene. In germline, CDR1 is KGHSH, CDR2 LQKENI. Here the CDR3 DNA reads TGTGCCAGCTCACTCACCCTCCCGGGACAGGGGGCAGACTATGGCTACACCTTC. It translates to CASSLTLPGQGADYGYTF.

CDR3 DNA: TGTGCCAGCGGCAGGGTGGCAGATACGCAGTATTTT. Translating gives CASGRVADTQYF. The chain has TRBV28 and TRBJ2-3; D perhaps matches TRBD1 (5 bases). The CDR3 extends over 12 amino acids. Trimming removed 8 bases at V and 4 bases at J, with 10 bases between. The germline V gene encodes CDR1 MDHEN and CDR2 SYDVKM.